The rows below give T cell receptor beta chains drawn from one sample of a study of blood T cell repertoires in COVID-19. The protocol was immunoSEQ multiplex PCR, while the TCRdb copy is restricted to in-frame clones and leaves out a portion. The sample lists about 23,000 clones, 86% occurring once. Material for sequencing was peripheral blood. All receptors come from a human donor with active COVID-19. The donor label of this sample is uncertain. The CDR3 runs from the conserved cysteine through the conserved F or W. A D gene is named only where the DNA matches it firmly. Only some rows state a clone size, as once, few, many or a class for expanded clones.

V gene,CDR3 length,D gene,J gene,clone size,CDR3 protein,CDR3 DNA
TRBV6-5,16,NA,TRBJ1-6,NA,CASSYRATGVGSPLHF,TGTGCCAGCAGTTACAGGGCGACAGGTGTGGGTTCACCCCTCCACTTT
TRBV19,14,TRBD1,TRBJ1-4,NA,CASSADRGHEKLFF,TGTGCCAGTAGTGCGGACAGGGGGCATGAAAAACTGTTTTTT
TRBV5-1,15,NA,TRBJ1-1,NA,CASSLEWGASTEAFF,TGCGCCAGCAGCTTGGAGTGGGGCGCGAGCACTGAAGCTTTCTTT
TRBV6-1,12,TRBD2,TRBJ2-1,once,CASGASGEEQFF,TGTGCCAGCGGGGCTAGCGGCGAAGAGCAGTTCTTC
TRBV3-1/TRBV3-2,15,TRBD2,TRBJ2-1,NA,CASSHGRGGRNEQFF,TGTGCCAGCAGCCACGGGCGGGGGGGCCGGAATGAGCAGTTCTTC
TRBV6-2/TRBV6-3,15,TRBD2,TRBJ2-2,once,CASSYGLANTGELFF,TGTGCCAGCAGTTACGGACTAGCGAACACCGGGGAGCTGTTTTTT
TRBV4-1,17,TRBD2,TRBJ2-2,NA,CASSQGPLAGTTGELFF,TGCGCCAGCAGCCAGGGGCCGCTAGCGGGAACCACCGGGGAGCTGTTTTTT
TRBV19,13,NA,TRBJ1-6,NA,CASSIWGVSPLHF,TGTGCCAGTAGTATTTGGGGCGTCTCACCCCTCCACTTT
TRBV2,15,TRBD1,TRBJ1-4,NA,CASTTPGTADEKLFF,TGTGCCAGCACCACGCCCGGGACAGCCGATGAAAAACTGTTTTTT
TRBV4-1,15,TRBD1,TRBJ1-4,NA,CASSQDGTGNEKLFF,TGCGCCAGCAGCCAAGACGGGACAGGCAATGAAAAACTGTTTTTT
TRBV27,14,TRBD1,TRBJ1-2,NA,CASRPRDRGYGYTF,TGTGCCAGCAGGCCTAGGGACAGGGGATATGGCTACACCTTC
TRBV5-4,16,TRBD1,TRBJ1-3,NA,CASSPADRVAGNTIYF,TGTGCCAGCAGCCCAGCCGACAGGGTGGCTGGAAACACCATATATTTT